This passage covers 25 T cell receptor beta chains from one sample sequenced in a study of blood T cell repertoires in COVID-19. Generated by immunoSEQ multiplex PCR, the TCRdb table keeps only in-frame clones and is missing some. Here the sample spans 150,000 to 200,000 clones, about 81% being singletons. Specimen: peripheral blood. The receptors were sampled from a woman aged 70-85 years with acute or convalescent COVID-19.

V is TRBV19 and J is TRBJ1-2; 7 bases are shared with TRBD1. CDR1 LNHDA and CDR2 SQIVND come from the germline V gene (reference sequence). The CDR3 length is 17 residues. V lost 5 bases and J lost 4; bases outside the gene matches: 16. The CDR3 DNA reads TGTGCCAGTAGTCCGTGGAGGGGGCGACAGGTCCCCTATGGCTACACCTTC. Amino acids: CASSPWRGRQVPYGYTF. The full variable domain, its missing parts supplied by reference TRBV19 and TRBJ1-2, is DGGITQSPKYLFRKEGQNVTLSCEQNLNHDAMYWYRQDPGQGLRLIYYSQIVNDFQKGDIAEGYSVSREKKESFPLTVTSAQKNPTAFYLCASSPWRGRQVPYGYTFGSGTRLTVV.

There are a few counts of this clone. V gene TRBV18 combines with J gene TRBJ2-2; D is perhaps TRBD1 (6 bases). The ends were cut back, 2 bases at V and 0 bases at J, with 16 bases in the middle. The CDR3 sequence is 18 residues long. Germline loops: CDR1 KGHSH, CDR2 LQKENI. The DNA of the CDR3 is TGTGCCAGCTCACCATTAGGACCCGGGACATCGAACACCGGGGAGCTGTTTTTT. Residues: CASSPLGPGTSNTGELFF.

This clone was detected once. J is TRBJ2-3 and V is TRBV30, with 9 bases lining up with TRBD1. The CDR3 totals 14 residues. V trimming: 3 bases; J trimming: 3 bases; junction bases outside the gene matches: 4. Germline V gene data show CDR1 as GTSNPN and CDR2 as SVGIG (reference sequence). This CDR3 reads CAWRQGASTDTQYF. The CDR3 bases are TGTGCCTGGAGACAGGGGGCGAGTACAGATACGCAGTATTTT.

The V gene is TRBV18, the J gene TRBJ1-5, with D unclear. The CDR3 has 16 amino acids. The V gene's germline CDR1 is KGHSH and CDR2 LQKENI. The V end lost 2 bases, the J end lost 0 bases, and 11 bases lay between the germline ends. CDR3 in DNA: TGTGCCAGCTCACCAGGAGGCCCTAATAGCAATCAGCCCCAGCATTTT. This translates into CASSPGGPNSNQPQHF.

The chain carries TRBV19 and TRBJ2-4; perhaps TRBD1 as D (6 bases). This CDR3 region has 16 residues. CDR1 and CDR2 (germline): LNHDA, SQIVND (reference sequence). V was clipped by 4 bases and J by 0 bases, with 13 bases between them. The CDR3 bases are TGTGCCAGTAGTACTTACAGGGATTTAGCCAAAAACATTCAGTACTTC. It encodes CASSTYRDLAKNIQYF.

This clone is a singleton in its sample. This chain connects TRBV28 to TRBJ1-2; D uncertain. Germline assignment: CDR1 MDHEN and CDR2 SYDVKM. This CDR3 comprises 15 residues. V shed 7 bases and J shed 7 bases, with 22 bases lying between them. CDR3 nucleotides: TGTGCCAGCAAAGGTGGAAGATTAACCTCGGGTGGCTACACCTTC. Translation gives CASKGGRLTSGGYTF.

This chain joins TRBV10-1 and TRBJ2-3, with TRBD2 identical over 9 bases. CDR3 length: 16 residues. Per the germline V gene, CDR1 is WNHNN and CDR2 is SYGVQD (reference sequence). Losses at the gene ends were 5 bases for V and 6 bases for J; bases not matched to a gene: 12. The CDR3: CASSLTGGRAQDTQYF. The CDR3 coding sequence is TGCGCCAGCAGTCTTACTGGCGGGAGGGCCCAGGATACGCAGTATTTT.

The V and J genes are TRBV10-2 and TRBJ2-2, with 14 bases fitting TRBD2. Looked up from germline, CDR1 is WSHSY and CDR2 is SAAADI. This CDR3 has 16 residues. J lost 1 base, V lost 10 bases, and 5 bases had no gene match. The CDR3 protein is CATVGTSGRNTGELFF. The CDR3 coding sequence is TGCGCCACCGTGGGGACTAGCGGGAGGAACACCGGGGAGCTGTTTTTT.

The V and J genes are TRBV4-3 and TRBJ2-3; TRBD2 is a possible D gene (5 bases). V dropped 0 bases and J dropped 6 bases, with 19 bases sitting between them. Per germline, CDR1 LGHNA and CDR2 YSLEER. This CDR3 has 17 residues. CDR3 bases: TGCGCCAGCAGCCAAGATCGAAGAAGCGGCTTGGACGATACGCAGTATTTT. Translated: CASSQDRRSGLDDTQYF.

V and J are TRBV6-6 and TRBJ1-5; possible D gene TRBD1, 5 bases. CDR3 length: 14 amino acids. Germline CDR1 is MNHNY and CDR2 is SVGAGI (reference sequence). Trimming shortened V by 6 bases and J by 3 bases, and 12 bases separated the two germline ends. The CDR3 is CASRPTGLNQPQHF. The DNA for the CDR3 is TGTGCCAGCAGGCCTACAGGCCTCAATCAGCCCCAGCATTTT.

In its sample, this clone was seen once. The J gene is TRBJ2-7, the V gene TRBV5-6; 11 bases agree with TRBD1. The CDR3 length is 15 residues. Germline CDR1 is SGHDT and CDR2 is YYEEEE. Trimming cost V 4 bases and J 1 base; bases outside gene matches: 4. The DNA for the CDR3 is TGTGCCAGCAGCCCAGGACAGGGGGCTTCCTACGAGCAGTACTTC. As protein: CASSPGQGASYEQYF.

This clone was detected a few times. The rearrangement links TRBV29-1 to TRBJ1-1; D not certain. Trimming stripped 6 bases from V and 4 bases from J, with 21 bases between. The CDR3 loop spans 15 amino acids. The germline V gene encodes CDR1 SQVTM and CDR2 ANQGSEA. The CDR3 bases are TGCAGCGTCCCCTCCCCCTATGGTAGGAGCACTGAAGCTTTCTTT. Encoded protein: CSVPSPYGRSTEAFF.

The chain uses TRBV5-1 and TRBJ2-5; 10 bases match TRBD1. The CDR3 consists of 16 residues. The V gene's germline CDR1 is SGHRS and CDR2 YFSETQ. Trimming cost V 3 bases and J 4 bases; bases outside gene matches: 9. CDR3 in DNA: TGCGCCAGCAGCTCCGGACAGGGGGTTGGGGGAGAGACCCAGTACTTC. Its translation: CASSSGQGVGGETQYF.

The rearrangement uses TRBV5-1 and TRBJ2-7; 13 bases line up with TRBD2. Trimming at V came to 6 bases and at J to 2 bases, leaving 11 bases not matched to a gene. Germline CDR1 SGHRS, CDR2 YFSETQ. The CDR3 consists of 17 residues. In DNA, the CDR3 is TGCGCCAGCACCCTACAACCCGGGACTAGCGGGACCTACGAGCAGTACTTC. It translates to CASTLQPGTSGTYEQYF.

The chain has TRBV19 and TRBJ2-7, with D maybe TRBD2 (6 bases). Deletions cut 5 bases from V and 6 bases from J, with 17 bases between. Germline-derived CDR1 and CDR2 are LNHDA and SQIVND (reference sequence). The CDR3 consists of 14 residues. The CDR3 DNA reads as TGTGCCAGTAGTGGGGGGACTGCCTCTAGCGAGCAGTACTTC. Translation gives CASSGGTASSEQYF.

The chain has TRBV24-1 and TRBJ2-1; 12 nucleotides align to TRBD1. The CDR3 has 16 amino acids. Trimming cost V 5 bases and J 7 bases; bases outside gene matches: 8. From germline, CDR1 is KGHDR and CDR2 SFDVKD. This CDR3 reads CATSVWGQGALNEQFF. In nucleotides, the CDR3 is TGTGCCACCAGTGTTTGGGGACAGGGGGCGTTAAATGAGCAGTTCTTC.

The rearrangement joins TRBV7-2 to TRBJ2-1; perhaps TRBD1 as D (6 bases). This CDR3 comprises 15 residues. Deletions cut 1 base from V and 2 bases from J, with 9 bases between. Germline lookup yields CDR1 SGHTA and CDR2 FQGNSA. CDR3 amino acids: CASSLDWTAYNEQFF. The CDR3 nucleotides are TGTGCCAGCAGCTTAGACTGGACAGCCTACAATGAGCAGTTCTTC.

The chain has TRBV6-2 or TRBV6-3 and TRBJ2-3; 7 bases match TRBD1. The CDR3 extends over 16 amino acids. The junction had 5 bases not matched to a gene; V was cut back by 2 bases and J by 0 bases. Germline-derived CDR1 and CDR2 are MNHEY and SVGEGT. The DNA of the CDR3 is TGTGCCAGCAGTTACACGGGACAGCTTAGCACAGATACGCAGTATTTT. This translates into CASSYTGQLSTDTQYF.

Details on this clone: Within the sample, other DNA sequences also encode this same CDR3. Written as DNA, the CDR3 is TGTGCCAGCAGTTTGGGGGGCTCTGGAAACACCATATATTTT. It codes for CASSLGGSGNTIYF. V gene TRBV27 combines with J gene TRBJ1-3, with a possible D match to TRBD1 (5 bases). V was clipped by 3 bases and J by 0 bases, with 6 bases between them. The CDR3 totals 14 residues. Germline assignment: CDR1 MNHEY and CDR2 SMNVEV (reference sequence).

This sequence joins TRBV2 and TRBJ2-2; 9 bases map to TRBD1. V dropped 6 bases and J dropped 3; count of bases not matched to a gene: 8. Germline V gene lookup returns CDR1 SNHLY and CDR2 FYNNEI. This CDR3 is built from 16 residues. CDR3 region: CASRRQGGPDTGELFF. The CDR3 region has the DNA TGTGCCAGCAGGCGACAGGGGGGCCCGGACACCGGGGAGCTGTTTTTT.

This clone appeared a few times. The rearrangement uses TRBV10-1 and TRBJ2-2; D is perhaps TRBD2 (5 bases). Germline-derived CDR1 and CDR2 are WNHNN and SYGVQD (reference sequence). The ends were cut back, 3 bases at V and 7 bases at J, with 9 bases in the middle. The CDR3 sequence is 13 residues long. The chain's CDR3 is CASSEGGHGELFF. The CDR3 nucleotides are TGCGCCAGCAGTGAAGGAGGTCACGGGGAGCTGTTTTTT.

In DNA, the CDR3 is TGTGCCAGCAGCTTAAACCAGGGTGCTGGCTACACCTTC. This translates into CASSLNQGAGYTF. This chain links TRBV7-3 with TRBJ1-2; D possibly corresponds to TRBD1 (5 bases). Germline-derived CDR1 and CDR2 are SGHTA and FQGTGA. Trimming took off 1 base at V and 7 bases at J, with 10 bases between the two ends. The CDR3 has 13 residues.

This chain joins TRBV18 and TRBJ1-1, with no clear D. In germline, CDR1 is KGHSH, CDR2 LQKENI. Trimming shortened V by 6 bases and J by 1 base, and 15 bases separated the two germline ends. The length of the CDR3 is 15 residues. DNA of the CDR3: TGTGCCAGCTCCATAGGGAGTCCGGGGAACACTGAAGCTTTCTTT. Translated, it gives CASSIGSPGNTEAFF. Together with reference TRBV18 and TRBJ1-1, the CDR3 gives the full variable domain: NAGVMQNPRHLVRRRGQEARLRCSPMKGHSHVYWYRQLPEEGLKFMVYLQKENIIDESGMPKERFSAEFPKEGPSILRIQQVVRGDSAAYFCASSIGSPGNTEAFFGQGTRLTVV.

This chain links TRBV30 with TRBJ2-1; D gene unclear. V was shortened by 0 bases and J by 3 bases, with 6 bases between the two germline ends. This CDR3 is 13 amino acids long. Germline-derived CDR1 and CDR2 are GTSNPN and SVGIG (reference sequence). The CDR3 DNA is TGTGCCTGGAGTGTACAAGTCTACAATGAGCAGTTCTTC. The encoded protein is CAWSVQVYNEQFF.

The gene calls are TRBV5-6 and TRBJ2-1; 14 positions agree with TRBD2. Germline CDR1 SGHDT, CDR2 YYEEEE. Unmatched junction bases numbered 15, after V lost 3 bases and J lost 10 bases. The CDR3 is 18 amino acids. The CDR3 DNA reads as TGTGCCAGCAGCTCGGGACTAGCGGGAGTAGCCCTCACGGGGGAGCAGTTCTTC. Translated, it gives CASSSGLAGVALTGEQFF.